The next 25 T cell receptor beta chains were all read from a single sample in a study of blood T cell repertoires in COVID-19. Libraries were prepared by immunoSEQ multiplex PCR; TCRdb keeps only in-frame clonotypes and omits some of them. Among about 260,000 clones listed, about 81% were seen once. Sequenced sample: PBMCs or T cells enriched from blood (not recorded which). All receptors come from a man aged 30-40 years with acute COVID-19.

This chain uses TRBV12-5 with TRBJ1-1, with 7 bases lining up with TRBD1. V was pared by 0 bases and J by 1 base, with 8 bases of the junction left unmatched. The CDR3 is 17 amino acids. CDR1 is LGHNT and CDR2 is FRNRAP in the germline V gene. This chain's CDR3 is CASGLVPPAGGNTEAFF. CDR3 sequence (DNA): TGTGCTAGTGGTTTGGTACCGCCTGCAGGGGGGAACACTGAAGCTTTCTTT. The full variable domain, in which reference TRBV12-5 and TRBJ1-1 provide the parts outside the CDR3, is DARVTQTPRHKVTEMGQEVTMRCQPILGHNTVFWYRQTMMQGLELLAYFRNRAPLDDSGMPKDRFSAEMPDATLATLKIQPSEPRDSAVYFCASGLVPPAGGNTEAFFGQGTRLTVV.

V usage is TRBV5-4 and J usage is TRBJ1-5, with D possibly being TRBD1 (5 bases). Germline lookup yields CDR1 SGHNT and CDR2 YYREEE (reference sequence). The CDR3 runs 14 residues. Trimming left V 0 bases short and J 6 bases short, with 10 bases between. CDR3 DNA: TGTGCCAGCAGCTTGGGGGGCTCGGCTCAGCCCCAGCATTTT. Translation gives CASSLGGSAQPQHF.

The chain combines TRBV27 with TRBJ1-5; no definite D call. Germline lookup yields CDR1 MNHEY and CDR2 SMNVEV (reference sequence). The CDR3 runs 14 residues. The V gene lost 5 bases and the J gene lost 1 base, with 9 bases spanning the gap. The CDR3, as DNA: TGTGCCAGCAGTCAATGGGCCAGCAATCAGCCCCAGCATTTT. This gives the protein CASSQWASNQPQHF.

The table lists this clone with a few counts. V gene TRBV5-6 combines with J gene TRBJ2-1; 9 bases match TRBD2. The CDR3 length is 16 residues. After removal of 6 bases from V and 2 bases from J, the junction contained 9 bases not matched to a gene. Germline CDR1 and CDR2: SGHDT and YYEEEE. CDR3 sequence reads: CASTPAASGTYNEQFF. For the CDR3, the DNA is TGTGCCAGCACCCCGGCGGCTAGCGGGACCTACAATGAGCAGTTCTTC.

The chain links TRBV4-3 to TRBJ1-3; TRBD1 agrees at 10 bases. Trimming at V came to 3 bases and at J to 3 bases, leaving 2 bases not matched to a gene. Looked up from germline, CDR1 is LGHNA and CDR2 is YSLEER. The CDR3 is 15 residues long. The CDR3 DNA reads TGCGCCAGCAGCCAGACAGGGGGCTATGGAAACACCATATATTTT. Translated: CASSQTGGYGNTIYF.

The chain recombines TRBV28 with TRBJ1-4; 7 nucleotides match TRBD1. Germline values: CDR1 MDHEN, CDR2 SYDVKM. CDR3 length equals 14 residues. Trimming took 2 bases from V and 8 from J; bases not matched to a gene: 5. Written as DNA, the CDR3 is TGTGCCAGCAGTTTAGACAGGGTAGTAGAAAAACTGTTTTTT. It encodes CASSLDRVVEKLFF.

V is TRBV6-5 and J is TRBJ1-4, with no clear D. The V gene lost 6 bases and the J gene lost 4 bases, with 12 bases spanning the gap. This CDR3 is 14 amino acids long. In germline, CDR1 is MNHEY, CDR2 SVGAGI. In DNA, the CDR3 is TGTGCCAGCAGGACAAATTTGGGTAATGAAAAACTGTTTTTT. Residues: CASRTNLGNEKLFF.

The chain carries TRBV11-3 and TRBJ1-1; D might be TRBD1 (5 bases). Trimming shortened V by 5 bases and J by 6 bases, and 16 bases separated the two germline ends. CDR3 length: 14 residues. Germline lookup yields CDR1 SGHNT and CDR2 YENEEA. The CDR3 DNA sequence: TGTGCCAGCAGCCCAGGGAGGGGATCGGCTGAAGCTTTCTTT. As protein: CASSPGRGSAEAFF.

J is TRBJ1-1 and V is TRBV7-3; D might be TRBD1 (5 bases). CDR1 and CDR2 from the germline V gene are SGHTA and FQGTGA. V lost 2 bases to trimming and J lost 5 bases, with 18 bases between them. The CDR3 spans 16 residues. The CDR3 sequence: CASSLVPQGLGTEAFF. The DNA of the CDR3 is TGTGCCAGCAGCTTAGTACCTCAGGGCCTGGGAACTGAAGCTTTCTTT.

CDR3: CASSRGTSGSDTQYF. The CDR3 DNA follows: TGTGCCAGCAGCCGCGGGACTAGCGGTTCAGATACGCAGTATTTT. The chain joins TRBV7-9 to TRBJ2-3; 11 bases line up with TRBD2. Germline V lookup: CDR1 SEHNR, CDR2 FQNEAQ (reference sequence). CDR3 length: 15 amino acids. Trimming at V came to 5 bases and at J to 4 bases, leaving 5 bases not matched to a gene.

This clone appeared a few times. This chain links TRBV27 with TRBJ1-5; 9 nucleotides agree with TRBD1. The CDR3 has 13 amino acids. Germline V gene lookup returns CDR1 MNHEY and CDR2 SMNVEV (reference sequence). After removal of 5 bases from V and 6 bases from J, the junction contained 2 bases not matched to a gene. In nucleotides, the CDR3 is TGTGCCAGCAGTCAGGACAGGGGTCAGCCCCAGCATTTT. It is translated as CASSQDRGQPQHF.

Here the CDR3 DNA reads TGTGCCAGCAGCCCCGACAGCCGCAATCAGCCCCAGCATTTT. This translates into CASSPDSRNQPQHF. The rearrangement uses TRBV6-5 and TRBJ1-5, with TRBD1 as a possible D gene (5 bases). Between the trimmed V and J ends, which lost 6 bases and 2 bases, there was a span of 11 bases. The CDR3 spans 14 residues. The germline gives CDR1 MNHEY, CDR2 SVGAGI.

The rearrangement uses TRBV4-2 and TRBJ2-5, with 7 positions matching TRBD2. The CDR3 is 15 residues long. Germline CDR1 reads LGHNA; CDR2 reads YNFKEQ. Unmatched junction bases numbered 8, after V lost 0 bases and J lost 7 bases. CDR3 nucleotide sequence: TGTGCCAGCAGCCAAGAAAGTAGCGGGTTTGGGACCCAGTACTTC. This sequence encodes CASSQESSGFGTQYF.

This clone was observed a handful of times. The gene calls are TRBV10-1 and TRBJ1-5, with TRBD1 identical over 7 bases. This CDR3 has 13 residues. Germline V gene lookup returns CDR1 WNHNN and CDR2 SYGVQD (reference sequence). The trim removed 8 bases at V and 6 bases at J, leaving 7 bases unmatched. CDR3 residues: CASSTGVRQPQHF. In nucleotides, the CDR3 is TGCGCCAGCTCAACAGGGGTCCGTCAGCCCCAGCATTTT.

The V call is TRBV5-8, the J call TRBJ1-2; D call uncertain. CDR3 size: 14 residues. V shed 0 bases and J shed 5 bases, with 11 bases lying between them. The germline CDR1 and CDR2 sequences are SGHTS and YDEGEE. The CDR3 coding sequence is TGTGCCAGCAGCTTGGGAGTCACCTCTTATGGCTACACCTTC. This gives the protein CASSLGVTSYGYTF.

This chain links TRBV7-2 with TRBJ1-6; D call uncertain. Deletions cut 1 base from V and 10 bases from J, with 8 bases between. The CDR3 consists of 13 residues. Germline V gene lookup returns CDR1 SGHTA and CDR2 FQGNSA. CDR3 region: CASSLDPPSPLHF. The CDR3, as DNA: TGTGCCAGCAGCTTAGATCCTCCCTCACCCCTCCACTTT.

This rearrangement joins TRBV25-1 to TRBJ2-7; weak D call: TRBD2 (6 bases). In germline, CDR1 is MGHDK, CDR2 SYGVNS. Trimming shortened V by 7 bases and J by 5 bases, and 12 bases separated the two germline ends. The CDR3 is made up of 12 amino acids. Here the CDR3 reads CASKGGRNEQYV. DNA for the CDR3: TGTGCCAGCAAGGGAGGTCGCAACGAGCAGTACGTC.

The J gene is TRBJ1-6, the V gene TRBV14; no clear D. The CDR3 is made up of 13 amino acids. Trimming shortened V by 5 bases and J by 10 bases, and 12 bases separated the two germline ends. Germline V CDR1 and CDR2: SGHDN, FVKESK. CDR3 bases: TGTGCCAGCAGCAGAGGGTCTGACTCACCCCTCCACTTT. This sequence encodes CASSRGSDSPLHF.

The chain's CDR3 is CASSVEGSLAKNIQYF. CDR3 bases: TGTGCCAGCAGCGTAGAGGGGTCACTAGCCAAAAACATTCAGTACTTC. This chain connects TRBV9 to TRBJ2-4; tentative D call: TRBD1 (5 bases). Germline-derived CDR1 and CDR2 are SGDLS and YYNGEE. The CDR3 has 16 residues. V was clipped by 0 bases and J by 0 bases, with 10 bases between them.

V gene TRBV11-1 combines with J gene TRBJ2-1; TRBD1 aligns across 9 bases. Germline V gives CDR1 SGHAT, CDR2 FQDESV (reference sequence). The J segment lost 5 bases and the V segment lost 4 bases, leaving 6 bases of the junction unmatched. The CDR3 is 15 residues long. The CDR3: CASSSGQGPHNEQFF. The CDR3 DNA is TGTGCCAGCAGCTCAGGACAGGGGCCCCACAATGAGCAGTTCTTC.

The chain is built from TRBV4-1 and TRBJ1-1, with a tentative D call TRBD1 (6 bases). The CDR3 contains 15 residues. Germline lookup yields CDR1 MGHRA and CDR2 YSYEKL. V was trimmed by 2 bases and J by 1 base, leaving 11 bases between them. The CDR3 coding sequence is TGCGCCAGCAGCCAATATTGGGGGCGGAACACTGAAGCTTTCTTT. Encoded protein: CASSQYWGRNTEAFF.

This clone has a single count. The chain is built from TRBV7-8 and TRBJ1-6, with 8 bases that match TRBD1. The length of the CDR3 is 15 residues. The germline CDR1 and CDR2 sequences are SGHVS and FQNEAQ. V trimming: 4 bases; J trimming: 7 bases; junction bases outside the gene matches: 6. The CDR3 DNA sequence: TGTGCCAGCAGCTGGCCGGACAGGGAAAATTCACCCCTCCACTTT. Amino acids: CASSWPDRENSPLHF.

This sequence joins TRBV18 and TRBJ2-5, with 10 bases lining up with TRBD2. With V trimmed by 2 bases and J by 1 base, 10 bases remained unmatched. Germline loops: CDR1 KGHSH, CDR2 LQKENI. This CDR3 has 18 residues. CDR3 coding DNA: TGTGCCAGCTCACCATTGGCTAGCGGGGGCCCTATCCAAGAGACCCAGTACTTC. Protein product: CASSPLASGGPIQETQYF.

The CDR3 region has the DNA TGTGCCAGCAGCCTATTCGCAGGGGGCAGCTATGGCTACACCTTC. Its translation: CASSLFAGGSYGYTF. The chain is built from TRBV6-5 and TRBJ1-2; 8 nucleotides line up with TRBD1. This CDR3 comprises 15 residues. Looked up from germline, CDR1 is MNHEY and CDR2 is SVGAGI. V trimming: 6 bases; J trimming: 4 bases; junction bases outside the gene matches: 10.

The sample holds a few counts of this clone. The chain joins TRBV24-1 to TRBJ1-5, with 9 bases that match TRBD1. CDR1 and CDR2 from the germline V gene are KGHDR and SFDVKD. The CDR3 covers 19 residues. After removal of 3 bases from V and 2 bases from J, the junction contained 13 bases not matched to a gene. The CDR3: CATSDKRGTGPRGNQPQHF. The CDR3 DNA is TGTGCCACCAGTGATAAAAGGGGGACAGGGCCAAGGGGCAATCAGCCCCAGCATTTT.